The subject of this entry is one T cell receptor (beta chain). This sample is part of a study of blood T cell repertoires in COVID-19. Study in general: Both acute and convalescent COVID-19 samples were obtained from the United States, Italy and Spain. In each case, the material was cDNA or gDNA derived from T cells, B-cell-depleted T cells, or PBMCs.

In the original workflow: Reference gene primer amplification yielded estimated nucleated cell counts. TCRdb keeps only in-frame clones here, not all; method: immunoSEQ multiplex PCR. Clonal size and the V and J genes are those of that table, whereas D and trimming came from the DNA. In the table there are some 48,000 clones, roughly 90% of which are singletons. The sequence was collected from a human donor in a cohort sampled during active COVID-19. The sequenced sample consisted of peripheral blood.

CDR3 in DNA: TGCGCCAGCAGCCGAGACAGGTTTGGGTTAAGTGAAGCTTTCTTT. Translation gives CASSRDRFGLSEAFF. The chain links TRBV4-1 to TRBJ1-1; TRBD1 might be the D (6 bases). Germline CDR1 is MGHRA and CDR2 is YSYEKL. This CDR3 contains 15 residues. The V gene lost 4 bases and the J gene lost 7 bases, with 19 bases spanning the gap.